The TCR beta chain described here comes from a study of T cells after yellow fever vaccination. Study information: SMART-Seq v4 Ultra Low Input served to prepare low-cell-number fractions.

Findings and caveats of the study: Some clonotypes were seen in both the CD4 and the CD8 compartments. These made up a small share and likely arose from convergent recombination.

Ten or more counts support this clonotype. What it binds is not known. 5'RACE template switching generated TCR cDNA, adding a universal primer site and UMIs. TCRdb analysed the 5' RACE reads with MiXCR anew, one entry per CDR3 protein. The sample has more than 200,000 distinct CDR3 sequences; 3.6% are singletons. V was cut by 2 bases and J by 0 bases, with 7 bases left in between. The CDR3 is 14 residues long. The rearrangement uses TRBV12-3 or TRBV12-4 and TRBJ1-1; D call uncertain. The origin of this receptor is a man aged 18 to 29 who received the YFV17D yellow fever vaccine. The sample here was PBMCs, taken 15 days after the yellow fever booster vaccination. CDR3 DNA: TGTGCCAGCAGTTTATCAGAATTGAACACTGAAGCTTTCTTT. Translated, it gives CASSLSELNTEAFF.